This T cell receptor (beta chain) was sequenced in a study of shared clonotypes between healthy human individuals. Overall study: Each donor's CD8 memory used one plate, CD8 naive two, each CD4 subset three.

This clone was recorded once. The antigen is not known. Produced via immunoSEQ multiplex PCR; TCRdb's table is partial and in-frame only. Of a few million clones detected, around 95% appear once; the ten largest clones hold 0.1% to 0.15%. The donors were all Caucasian adults (living in Nashville, Tennessee). Germline values: CDR1 SGHRS, CDR2 YFSETQ. The ends were cut back, 7 bases at V and 0 bases at J, with 13 bases in the middle. The CDR3 runs 15 residues. Study outcomes and limitations: Sorted-subset sequencing was shown by rarefaction to be incomplete despite large depth. Specimens sampled were limited to blood, with tissue repertoires likely differing.

V usage is TRBV5-1 and J usage is TRBJ2-2, with D tentatively TRBD2 (5 bases). This clonotype was obtained from a man in his late teens or twenties in good health. The specimen sequenced was naive CD4+ T cells sorted from blood. This sample's subset: CD45RA+ positively selected. The CDR3 region is CASRGKGPNTGELFF. For the CDR3, the DNA is TGCGCCAGCCGAGGGAAGGGTCCGAACACCGGGGAGCTGTTTTTT. Full variable domain (missing parts from reference TRBV5-1 and TRBJ2-2): KAGVTQTPRYLIKTRGQQVTLSCSPISGHRSVSWYQQTPGQGLQFLFEYFSETQRNKGNFPGRFSGRQFSNSRSEMNVSTLELGDSALYLCASRGKGPNTGELFFGEGSRLTVL.